This is a list of T cell receptor beta chains from one sample in a study of CD8+ T cells in alopecia areata. TCRdb keeps only in-frame clones here, not all; method: immunoSEQ multiplex PCR. The table shows roughly 200,000 clones, with about 60% occurring only once. This material consisted of CD8+ T cells sorted from blood, taken at week 24, from a patient treated with tofacitinib. These receptors were taken from a human donor with alopecia areata. Each CDR3 is given with its conserved first and last residue. D genes are given only for firm matches. For some rows the clone size is stated as once, few or many, or as a class when expanded; others skip it.

d_call,v_call,j_call,clone_size,cdr3_aa,cdr3_nt
-,TRBV27,TRBJ2-7,-,CASSSLVGGEQYF,TGTGCCAGCAGTTCATTAGTGGGGGGCGAGCAGTACTTC
TRBD2,TRBV18,TRBJ2-3,-,CASSPGSGIGTDTQCF,TGTGCCAGCTCACCCGGTAGCGGGATTGGCACAGATACGCAGTGTTTT
-,TRBV29-1,TRBJ1-2,-,CSVVTSYGYTF,TGCAGCGTTGTCACTTCCTATGGCTACACCTTC
-,TRBV7-3,TRBJ2-3,-,CASSLTPGPADTQYF,TGTGCCAGCAGCTTAACCCCGGGACCCGCAGATACGCAGTATTTT
-,TRBV6-6,TRBJ2-2,-,CASSYSGQVVTGELFF,TGTGCCAGCAGTTACTCGGGTCAGGTAGTCACCGGGGAGCTGTTTTTT
-,TRBV6-1,TRBJ1-4,-,CASSWSWGGDEKLFF,TGTGCCAGCAGTTGGTCGTGGGGGGGCGATGAAAAACTGTTTTTT
-,TRBV7-9,TRBJ2-3,-,CASSLGSLDTQYF,TGTGCCAGCAGCTTAGGGTCATTAGATACGCAGTATTTT
-,TRBV6-6,TRBJ1-5,-,CASSFRHSNQPQHF,TGTGCCAGCAGTTTCCGGCATAGCAATCAGCCCCAGCATTTT
-,TRBV15,TRBJ2-7,-,CATSGSVAYEQYF,TGTGCCACCAGCGGTTCCGTCGCCTACGAGCAGTACTTC
-,TRBV18,TRBJ1-1,-,CASSPEDKDTEAFF,TGTGCCAGCTCACCGGAGGACAAAGACACTGAAGCTTTCTTT
TRBD1,TRBV29-1,TRBJ2-1,-,CSVAIGTGVNEQFF,TGCAGCGTTGCAATCGGGACAGGGGTCAATGAGCAGTTCTTC
-,TRBV29-1,TRBJ2-3,-,CSVRGTSTDTQYF,TGCAGCGTTCGGGGGACCAGCACAGATACGCAGTATTTT
-,TRBV30,TRBJ1-2,-,CAWSGESYGYTF,TGTGCCTGGAGTGGAGAGTCCTATGGCTACACCTTC
TRBD1,TRBV7-2,TRBJ1-1,-,CASSQGTALGAEAFF,TGTGCCAGCAGCCAAGGGACAGCCCTTGGGGCTGAAGCTTTCTTT
-,TRBV13,TRBJ2-1,once,CASSLGRGAPYNEQFF,TGTGCCAGCAGCTTAGGGAGGGGGGCCCCCTACAATGAGCAGTTCTTC
TRBD1,TRBV10-3,TRBJ1-4,-,CAISDSGGEKLFF,TGTGCCATCAGTGATTCAGGGGGTGAAAAACTGTTTTTT
TRBD2,TRBV13,TRBJ2-3,-,CASSSPAGQAPSTDTQYF,TGTGCCAGCAGCTCACCAGCGGGGCAAGCGCCTAGCACAGATACGCAGTATTTT
-,TRBV11-2,TRBJ2-7,-,CASSFGATSSYEQYF,TGTGCCAGCAGCTTCGGGGCCACGAGCTCCTACGAGCAGTACTTC
TRBD1,TRBV30,TRBJ2-7,-,CAWSTGDSYEQYF,TGTGCCTGGAGCACAGGGGACTCCTACGAGCAGTACTTC
-,TRBV4-1,TRBJ2-2,few,CASSQDGQSTNTGELFF,TGCGCCAGCAGCCAAGATGGGCAATCAACGAACACCGGGGAGCTGTTTTTT
-,TRBV19,TRBJ2-6,-,CASSTAPAGANVLTF,TGTGCCAGTAGTACGGCCCCTGCTGGGGCCAACGTCCTGACTTTC
-,TRBV27,TRBJ1-2,few,CASRSALSYTF,TGTGCCAGCAGGTCAGCCTTGAGCTACACCTTC
TRBD2,TRBV30,TRBJ2-3,-,CAWASGGAGDTQYF,TGTGCCTGGGCTAGCGGGGGGGCCGGGGATACGCAGTATTTT
-,TRBV29-1,TRBJ2-3,-,CSVTPTGTDTQYF,TGCAGCGTTACTCCGACAGGCACAGATACGCAGTATTTT
-,TRBV6-1,TRBJ2-6,few,CASSEGPGANVLTF,TGTGCCAGCAGTGAGGGACCTGGGGCCAACGTCCTGACTTTC
-,TRBV5-1,TRBJ2-3,-,CASSLEGHITDTQYF,TGCGCCAGCAGCTTGGAGGGACACATCACAGATACGCAGTATTTT
-,TRBV29-1,TRBJ1-1,few,CSVPWGNTEAFF,TGCAGCGTCCCTTGGGGGAACACTGAAGCTTTCTTT
-,TRBV7-6,TRBJ2-1,-,CASSLAGGDYNEQFF,TGTGCCAGCAGCTTAGCGGGCGGGGATTACAATGAGCAGTTCTTC
-,TRBV10-3,TRBJ2-7,once,CATLQGYEQYF,TGTGCCACCCTACAGGGTTACGAGCAGTACTTC
TRBD1,TRBV29-1,TRBJ1-2,-,CSARTGAHYGYTF,TGCAGCGCAAGGACAGGGGCTCACTATGGCTACACCTTC
-,TRBV7-9,TRBJ1-2,-,CASSLALGQSVYTF,TGTGCCAGCAGCTTAGCGTTGGGACAATCCGTCTACACCTTC
-,TRBV2,TRBJ1-1,-,CASSGTPNTEAFF,TGTGCCAGCAGTGGGACACCGAACACTGAAGCTTTCTTT
-,TRBV6-5,TRBJ2-5,-,CASMFRGAQETQYF,TGTGCCAGCATGTTTCGGGGGGCCCAAGAGACCCAGTACTTC
-,TRBV11-2,TRBJ1-2,-,CASSLAVADGYTF,TGTGCCAGCAGCTTAGCAGTCGCGGATGGCTACACCTTC
TRBD1,TRBV27,TRBJ1-1,-,CASIDRGVAFF,TGTGCCAGCATTGACAGGGGGGTAGCTTTCTTT
TRBD1,TRBV7-9,TRBJ1-2,once,CASSSTEQGLGGYTF,TGTGCCAGCAGCTCCACTGAACAGGGGTTGGGTGGCTACACCTTC
-,TRBV9,TRBJ1-1,-,CASSAEAFF,TGTGCCAGCAGCGCTGAGGCTTTCTTT
-,TRBV14,TRBJ1-1,-,CASSQGRWETEAFF,TGTGCCAGCAGCCAAGGCAGGTGGGAAACTGAAGCTTTCTTT
-,TRBV6-1,TRBJ1-5,-,CASSDGNQPQHF,TGTGCCAGCAGTGACGGGAATCAGCCCCAGCATTTT
-,TRBV30,TRBJ2-7,-,CAWSVRGINEQYF,TGTGCCTGGAGTGTAAGGGGTATAAACGAGCAGTACTTC
-,TRBV2,TRBJ2-3,few,CASSDSPAGTDTQYF,TGTGCCAGCAGTGATTCTCCAGCGGGCACAGATACGCAGTATTTT
-,TRBV27,TRBJ2-5,-,CASAPGEGETQYF,TGTGCCAGCGCCCCGGGAGAGGGAGAGACCCAGTACTTC